The next 26 T cell receptor beta chains were all read from a single sample in a study of shared T cell receptors in the human thymus. Profiling relied on immunoSEQ multiplex PCR, and the TCRdb table lists in-frame clones only, not all of them. Of roughly 710,000 clones listed, 75% to 90% are singletons. The sample was also reused in another study, on human thymus T cells.

Sequencing was carried out using thymocytes. All receptors derive from a girl less than two years old with a congenital heart defect.

The CDR3 is CASSLGSAANTGELFF. The CDR3 DNA is TGCGCCAGCAGCTTAGGGAGCGCCGCGAACACCGGGGAGCTGTTTTTT. The V call is TRBV5-1, the J call TRBJ2-2; D is perhaps TRBD2 (5 bases). V gave up 2 bases and J gave up 0 bases, with 11 bases separating them. Looked up from germline, CDR1 is SGHRS and CDR2 is YFSETQ. The CDR3 runs 16 residues.

This clone was counted a single time. This chain links TRBV12-5 with TRBJ1-2; 9 positions agree with TRBD1. Germline V CDR1 and CDR2: LGHNT, FRNRAP. J lost 5 bases, V lost 0 bases, and 10 bases had no gene match. This CDR3 has 17 amino acids. CDR3 in amino acids: CASGLVKPDRGLYGYTF. CDR3 coding DNA: TGTGCTAGTGGTTTGGTAAAACCCGACAGGGGGTTATATGGCTACACCTTC.

This clone was observed a handful of times. The V and J genes are TRBV14 and TRBJ2-2; the D gene is possibly TRBD2 (5 bases). Between the trimmed V and J ends, which lost 1 base and 5 bases, there was a span of 8 bases. CDR1 is SGHDN and CDR2 is FVKESK in the germline V gene. The CDR3 loop spans 14 amino acids. CDR3 sequence: CASSQVRGTGELFF. As DNA, the CDR3 is TGTGCCAGCAGCCAAGTTAGAGGGACCGGGGAGCTGTTTTTT. The full variable domain, in which reference TRBV14 and TRBJ2-2 provide the parts outside the CDR3, is EAGVTQFPSHSVIEKGQTVTLRCDPISGHDNLYWYRRVMGKEIKFLLHFVKESKQDESGMPNNRFLAERTGGTYSTLKVQPAELEDSGVYFCASSQVRGTGELFFGEGSRLTVL.

The chain couples TRBV7-9 to TRBJ1-2; D is undetermined. V lost 1 base and J 1 base, leaving 7 bases between the germline ends. This CDR3 has 14 amino acids. CDR1 is SEHNR, CDR2 FQNEAQ, per germline (reference sequence). Here the CDR3 reads CASSLGPFNYGYTF. CDR3 sequence (DNA): TGTGCCAGCAGCTTAGGGCCGTTTAACTATGGCTACACCTTC. The whole variable domain, filled in from reference TRBV7-9 and TRBJ1-2, reads DTGVSQNPRHKITKRGQNVTFRCDPISEHNRLYWYRQTLGQGPEFLTYFQNEAQLEKSRLLSDRFSAERPKGSFSTLEIQRTEQGDSAMYLCASSLGPFNYGYTFGSGTRLTVV.

The J gene is TRBJ2-7, the V gene TRBV20-1, with D unclear. Germline CDR1 and CDR2: DFQATT and SNEGSKA (reference sequence). The V end lost 0 bases, the J end lost 9 bases, and 6 bases lay between the germline ends. This CDR3 is built from 10 residues. This CDR3 reads CSAREYRQYF. CDR3 bases: TGCAGTGCTAGAGAATACAGGCAGTACTTC.

This chain connects TRBV5-1 to TRBJ2-3; TRBD2 matches at 12 bases. Germline lookup yields CDR1 SGHRS and CDR2 YFSETQ. The CDR3 is made up of 19 amino acids. Losses at the gene ends were 2 bases for V and 2 bases for J; bases not matched to a gene: 12. The CDR3: CASSLGLAGPKTYTDTQYF. The CDR3 DNA reads TGCGCCAGCAGCTTAGGACTAGCGGGGCCTAAAACCTACACAGATACGCAGTATTTT.

The chain recombines TRBV9 with TRBJ1-4, with D maybe TRBD1 (6 bases). Trimming cost V 4 bases and J 5 bases, with 12 bases left between them. Germline CDR1 reads SGDLS; CDR2 reads YYNGEE. The CDR3 extends over 14 amino acids. CDR3 sequence (DNA): TGTGCCAGCAGCCAGGGACATCCGAATGAAAAACTGTTTTTT. Its protein is CASSQGHPNEKLFF.

This clone was observed a few times. The CDR3 here is CSACRVSNTEAFF. CDR3 DNA: TGCAGCGCGTGCAGGGTTTCCAACACTGAAGCTTTCTTT. The chain has TRBV29-1 and TRBJ1-1, with D possibly matching TRBD1 (5 bases). CDR3 length: 13 amino acids. Trimming removed 7 bases at V and 2 bases at J, with 14 bases between. Germline V gives CDR1 SQVTM, CDR2 ANQGSEA.

The J gene is TRBJ1-1, the V gene TRBV27, with 11 positions matching TRBD1. Losses at the gene ends were 6 bases for V and 4 bases for J; bases not matched to a gene: 13. The CDR3 is 17 residues long. The V gene's germline CDR1 is MNHEY and CDR2 SMNVEV (reference sequence). The DNA for the CDR3 is TGTGCCAGCAGGACATCACGCCGGGACAGGGGGTTCACTGAAGCTTTCTTT. Translated: CASRTSRRDRGFTEAFF.

The CDR3 DNA reads as TGTGCCAGCAGCGTAGAGAAGGGGCGTAACACCGGGGAGCTGTTTTTT. This translates into CASSVEKGRNTGELFF. The chain uses TRBV9 and TRBJ2-2; D possibly corresponds to TRBD1 (5 bases). With 0 bases removed from V and 2 bases from J, the gap between germline ends came to 11 bases. Germline-derived CDR1 and CDR2 are SGDLS and YYNGEE. The CDR3 runs to 16 residues.

The chain employs TRBV4-1 and TRBJ2-7, with D possibly TRBD2 on 5 matching bases. This CDR3 region has 21 residues. CDR1 is MGHRA, CDR2 YSYEKL, per germline. V lost 1 base to trimming and J lost 0 bases, with 28 bases between them. CDR3 coding DNA: TGCGCCAGCAGCCAAGGGGAGTTGGTTGGTCGCCAAGCACGAGGCTCCTACGAGCAGTACTTC. Translating gives CASSQGELVGRQARGSYEQYF.

This clone was observed a single time. As DNA, the CDR3 is TGTGCCAGCAGTTACAATGGCAGGGTGGATGGCTACACCTTC. It translates to CASSYNGRVDGYTF. This sequence joins TRBV6-5 and TRBJ1-2, with a tentative D call TRBD1 (5 bases). The V gene lost 2 bases and the J gene lost 6 bases, with 13 bases spanning the gap. This CDR3 is 14 amino acids long. Germline V gene sequence: CDR1 MNHEY, CDR2 SVGAGI.

This chain uses TRBV5-1 with TRBJ2-3; D possibly corresponds to TRBD2 (5 bases). Trimming shortened V by 3 bases and J by 6 bases, and 14 bases separated the two germline ends. CDR1 is SGHRS and CDR2 is YFSETQ in the germline V gene. The CDR3 is made up of 14 amino acids. The CDR3 DNA follows: TGCGCCAGCAGCTCCCCTAGCCTGGGGGATACGCAGTATTTT. Translating it yields CASSSPSLGDTQYF.

The chain recombines TRBV15 with TRBJ1-3; D not certain. This CDR3 is 14 amino acids long. Looked up from germline, CDR1 is LNHNV and CDR2 is YYDKDF (reference sequence). Trimming shortened V by 3 bases and J by 0 bases, and 6 bases separated the two germline ends. The DNA of the CDR3 is TGTGCCACCAGCAGTGGGAGCTCTGGAAACACCATATATTTT. Its protein product is CATSSGSSGNTIYF.

The chain employs TRBV10-3 and TRBJ2-3; a possible D gene is TRBD2 (6 bases). Germline CDR1 and CDR2: ENHRY and SYGVKD. There are 18 residues in the CDR3. V dropped 7 bases and J dropped 6 bases, with 29 bases sitting between them. As DNA, the CDR3 is TGTGCCATCACCGAACAAGCATCCGGGACTCCCGGGATGGATACGCAGTATTTT. This codes for CAITEQASGTPGMDTQYF.

V is TRBV5-1 and J is TRBJ1-1, with D hard to call. CDR3 length: 12 residues. Germline values: CDR1 SGHRS, CDR2 YFSETQ. Trimming removed 3 bases from V and 11 bases from J, with 14 bases in between. CDR3 in DNA: TGCGCCAGCAGCTCCCTTTACCGAGGGGCTTTCTTT. Protein product: CASSSLYRGAFF.

This rearrangement joins TRBV5-5 to TRBJ1-2; 7 positions agree with TRBD1. From germline, CDR1 is SGHKS and CDR2 YYEKEE (reference sequence). V shed 5 bases, J shed 6 bases, and the junction held 19 bases outside the gene matches. CDR3 length equals 17 residues. The chain's CDR3 is CASRIGGGGQAIHGYTF. The CDR3 nucleotides are TGTGCCAGCAGAATTGGAGGAGGAGGACAGGCAATCCATGGCTACACCTTC.

The J gene is TRBJ1-3, the V gene TRBV12-5, with 10 bases that match TRBD1. This CDR3 spans 19 amino acids. With 5 bases clipped from V and 2 bases from J, the junction kept 15 bases outside the gene matches. Per germline, CDR1 LGHNT and CDR2 FRNRAP. CDR3 sequence (DNA): TGTGCTAGTGGTCCACGTGTATTCGGGGGGACAGGGGCTGGAAACACCATATATTTT. Its translation is CASGPRVFGGTGAGNTIYF.

The chain couples TRBV6-5 to TRBJ2-7; D may be TRBD1 (5 bases). The V gene lost 5 bases and the J gene lost 2 bases, with 13 bases spanning the gap. CDR3 size: 14 residues. Looked up from germline, CDR1 is MNHEY and CDR2 is SVGAGI. CDR3 sequence reads: CASSTGFHTYEQYF. CDR3 sequence (DNA): TGTGCCAGCAGTACAGGATTCCATACCTACGAGCAGTACTTC.

For the CDR3, the DNA is TGTGCTAGTGGTTTGCAAACATCAGGGCGTAGGACTGAAGCTTTCTTT. It encodes CASGLQTSGRRTEAFF. This rearrangement joins TRBV12-5 to TRBJ1-1, with D possibly TRBD1 on 5 matching bases. The CDR3 has 16 amino acids. The V gene lost 2 bases and the J gene lost 5 bases, with 18 bases spanning the gap. Germline V lookup: CDR1 LGHNT, CDR2 FRNRAP.

This chain joins TRBV28 and TRBJ2-3, with 13 bases that match TRBD2. Germline values: CDR1 MDHEN, CDR2 SYDVKM. The CDR3 consists of 17 residues. V dropped 3 bases and J dropped 1; count of bases not matched to a gene: 4. The CDR3 DNA reads TGTGCCAGCAGTTTCACCGGGACTAGCGGGGGCACAGATACGCAGTATTTT. This encodes CASSFTGTSGGTDTQYF.

The genes are TRBV5-1 and TRBJ2-3, with 10 bases aligning to TRBD2. The length of the CDR3 is 15 residues. J was trimmed by 6 bases and V by 4 bases; bases with no gene match: 8. Germline loops: CDR1 SGHRS, CDR2 YFSETQ. CDR3 region: CASSAQRGGLDTQYF. The CDR3 DNA is TGCGCCAGCAGCGCCCAGCGGGGGGGCCTCGATACGCAGTATTTT.

This clone was found once. This chain connects TRBV4-1 to TRBJ1-1; D is unresolved. Germline V lookup: CDR1 MGHRA, CDR2 YSYEKL. The CDR3 loop spans 15 amino acids. The ends were cut back, 0 bases at V and 2 bases at J, with 10 bases in the middle. The CDR3 loop is CASSQDELQNTEAFF. CDR3 coding DNA: TGCGCCAGCAGCCAAGATGAACTACAAAACACTGAAGCTTTCTTT.

This clone occurred once. This chain joins TRBV6-5 and TRBJ1-2, with D possibly matching TRBD1 (6 bases). The CDR3 has 14 amino acids. The germline V gene has CDR1 MNHEY and CDR2 SVGAGI. V dropped 2 bases and J dropped 4 bases, with 11 bases sitting between them. The CDR3 DNA reads TGTGCCAGCAGTTACACCCCGACAGGCTATGGCTACACCTTC. Protein product: CASSYTPTGYGYTF.

The rearrangement uses TRBV5-1 and TRBJ1-1; D may be TRBD1 (5 bases). V dropped 3 bases and J dropped 0 bases, with 15 bases sitting between them. This CDR3 comprises 16 residues. Looked up from germline, CDR1 is SGHRS and CDR2 is YFSETQ. The CDR3 reads CASSSVLGGLNTEAFF. The CDR3 nucleotides read TGCGCCAGCAGCTCCGTTCTTGGGGGGTTGAACACTGAAGCTTTCTTT.

V and J are TRBV5-1 and TRBJ1-4; TRBD1 agrees at 7 bases. The germline V gene has CDR1 SGHRS and CDR2 YFSETQ. CDR3 length equals 19 residues. V lost 3 bases to trimming and J lost 4 bases; unmatched junction nucleotides: 18. CDR3 protein: CASSWTGWDRNNHNEKLFF. Here the CDR3 DNA reads TGCGCCAGCAGCTGGACCGGTTGGGACAGAAACAACCATAATGAAAAACTGTTTTTT.